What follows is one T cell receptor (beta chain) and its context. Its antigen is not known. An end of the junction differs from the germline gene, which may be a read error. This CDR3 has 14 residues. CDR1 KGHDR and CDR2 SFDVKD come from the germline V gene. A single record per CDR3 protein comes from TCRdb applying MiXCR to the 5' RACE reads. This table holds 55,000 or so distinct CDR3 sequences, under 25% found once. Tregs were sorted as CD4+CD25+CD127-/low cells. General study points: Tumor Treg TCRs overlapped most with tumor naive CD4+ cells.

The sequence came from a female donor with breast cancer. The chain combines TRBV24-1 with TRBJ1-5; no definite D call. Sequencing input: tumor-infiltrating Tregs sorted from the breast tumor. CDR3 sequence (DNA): TGTGCCACCAGTGATTTGTTCGGCAATCAGCCCCAGCGTTTT. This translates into CATSDLFGNQPQRF.